This T cell receptor beta chain was captured by sequencing in a study of blood T cell repertoires in COVID-19. Looking at the study overall: The study drew acute and convalescent COVID-19 samples from the United States, Italy and Spain. T cells, B-cell-depleted T cells, or PBMCs provided the cDNA or gDNA that served as material.

Germline lookup yields CDR1 MNHEY and CDR2 SVGAGI. The ends lost 0 bases at V and 2 bases at J; junction bases unmatched: 6. The CDR3 length is 16 residues. TCRdb's table, derived via immunoSEQ multiplex PCR, lists solely in-frame clones and lacks some. The sample records tens of thousands of clones, around 85% being singletons. The V gene is TRBV6-5, the J gene TRBJ2-5; 7 nucleotides match TRBD2. This sequence was found in a man aged 80 or over with acute or convalescent COVID-19. Sample: peripheral blood. Here the CDR3 DNA reads TGTGCCAGCAGTTACTCGAGCCTAGCGGAGCAAGAGACCCAGTACTTC. This codes for CASSYSSLAEQETQYF.